The sequence of this T cell receptor (beta chain) was determined in a study of T-cell memory formation after mild COVID-19. Study conclusions and caveats: Clones contracting day 15 to 85 were balanced CD4/CD8; later expanders leaned CD4+. SARS-CoV-2 specificity of second-wave clones peaking day 37 was unconfirmed. Pre-infection memory already had some responding clones, implying cross-reactive memory joined.

Each CDR3 protein is one row after TCRdb ran MiXCR on the 5' RACE reads. This table holds about 440,000 distinct CDR3 sequences, 15% to 25% found once. Comments on this clonotype: The antigen remains unidentified.

The sequencing sample was made of PBMCs or a T cell subset sorted from them (not recorded which). This sequence originates from an adult woman who had mild COVID-19 (a few samples of this study predate the infection). Cell type and time point are not known.

The CDR3 protein is CASSYYAGELFF. The CDR3 DNA is TGTGCCAGCAGTTACTATGCTGGGGAGCTGTTTTTT. This chain connects TRBV6-5 to TRBJ2-2; D call uncertain. The CDR3 has 12 residues. Between the trimmed V and J ends, which lost 1 base and 8 bases, there was a span of 5 bases. CDR1 and CDR2 (germline): MNHEY, SVGAGI.